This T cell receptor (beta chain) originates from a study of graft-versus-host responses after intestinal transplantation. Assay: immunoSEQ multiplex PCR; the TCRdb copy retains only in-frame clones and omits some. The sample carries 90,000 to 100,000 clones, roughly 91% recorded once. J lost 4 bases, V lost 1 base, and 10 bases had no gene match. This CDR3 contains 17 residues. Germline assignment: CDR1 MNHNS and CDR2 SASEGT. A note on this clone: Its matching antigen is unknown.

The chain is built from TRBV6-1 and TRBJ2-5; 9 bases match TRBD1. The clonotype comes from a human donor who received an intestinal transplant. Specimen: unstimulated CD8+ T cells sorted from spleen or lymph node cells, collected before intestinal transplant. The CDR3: CASSEGGTGLLRETQYF. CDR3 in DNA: TGTGCCAGCAGTGAAGGTGGGACAGGGCTTCTTAGAGAGACCCAGTACTTC.